The text below deals with one T cell receptor (beta chain). CDR1 MNHEY and CDR2 SMNVEV come from the germline V gene (reference sequence). This CDR3 has 17 amino acids. The V gene lost 6 bases and the J gene lost 0 bases, with 20 bases spanning the gap. The data are from a study of shared clonotypes between healthy human individuals. Overall study context: A few men and a couple of women, aged 18 to 49, were donors.

At the deep level, the assay was run. TCRdb's table, derived via immunoSEQ multiplex PCR, lists solely in-frame clones and lacks some. The table has 1.5 million to 2.5 million clones, around 96% seen once. Terminally differentiated effector memory CD45RA+ cells were excluded from the naive CD8 cells, which were CD45RO-negative and positively selected for CCR7. Sequencing input: naive CD8+ T cells sorted from blood. The sequence derives from a man between 18 and 29 years old in good health. The V and J genes are TRBV27 and TRBJ1-2; D is ambiguous. Here the CDR3 DNA reads TGTGCCAGCAGCAAAAACGCCGAGAATGGGGCTAACTATGGCTACACCTTC. It yields the protein CASSKNAENGANYGYTF.